This entry lists 17 T cell receptor beta chains sequenced from one sample in a study of shared T cell receptors in the human thymus. Assay used: immunoSEQ multiplex PCR; TCRdb lists only in-frame clones, some missing. The sample includes about 660,000 clones, 80% to 90% of them seen just once. This same sample was also taken into another study, of human thymus T cells.

The sequenced material came from thymocytes. These TCRs come from a boy in the first two years of life with a congenital heart defect.

The gene calls are TRBV11-1 and TRBJ1-1; weak D call: TRBD1 (5 bases). The germline V gene encodes CDR1 SGHAT and CDR2 FQDESV (reference sequence). The germline V and J ends were trimmed by 4 bases and 11 bases, with 14 bases remaining between them. CDR3 length: 12 amino acids. The CDR3 sequence: CASSYGTAGAFF. CDR3 DNA: TGTGCCAGCAGCTATGGGACGGCGGGGGCTTTCTTT.

The chain is built from TRBV12-5 and TRBJ2-1, with 13 positions matching TRBD2. This CDR3 contains 15 residues. V lost 7 bases to trimming and J lost 8 bases; unmatched junction nucleotides: 8. The germline V gene has CDR1 LGHNT and CDR2 FRNRAP. CDR3 DNA sequence: TGTGCTAGTGTCCGGACTAGCGGGAGTAAAGATGAGCAGTTCTTC. This translates into CASVRTSGSKDEQFF. The full variable domain, rest sourced from reference TRBV12-5 and TRBJ2-1, is DARVTQTPRHKVTEMGQEVTMRCQPILGHNTVFWYRQTMMQGLELLAYFRNRAPLDDSGMPKDRFSAEMPDATLATLKIQPSEPRDSAVYFCASVRTSGSKDEQFFGPGTRLTVL.

The CDR3 here is CASSSGGPLGWDEQFF. The CDR3 bases are TGTGCCAGCAGCTCGGGGGGTCCCCTGGGTTGGGATGAGCAGTTCTTC. The chain has TRBV7-9 and TRBJ2-1; TRBD2 matches 7 bases. Germline V gives CDR1 SEHNR, CDR2 FQNEAQ (reference sequence). This CDR3 is built from 16 residues. The J segment lost 8 bases and the V segment lost 4 bases, leaving 14 bases of the junction unmatched. The variable domain in full, completed from reference TRBV7-9 and TRBJ2-1, reads DTGVSQNPRHKITKRGQNVTFRCDPISEHNRLYWYRQTLGQGPEFLTYFQNEAQLEKSRLLSDRFSAERPKGSFSTLEIQRTEQGDSAMYLCASSSGGPLGWDEQFFGPGTRLTVL.

The chain has TRBV7-9 and TRBJ1-1, with TRBD1 matching 7 bases. After removal of 5 bases from V and 5 bases from J, the junction contained 17 bases not matched to a gene. The CDR3 length is 17 residues. Germline V lookup: CDR1 SEHNR, CDR2 FQNEAQ (reference sequence). In DNA form, the CDR3 reads TGTGCCAGCAGCCCCATGACAGGGCGGAAGGGGGATACTGAAGCTTTCTTT. Translating it yields CASSPMTGRKGDTEAFF.

CDR3 coding DNA: TGTGCCAGCAGTGGGGCTAGCGGGAGGTTACTTCAGGGGCAGTTCTTC. Translation: CASSGASGRLLQGQFF. The chain joins TRBV2 to TRBJ2-1; 11 bases map to TRBD2. CDR1 is SNHLY, CDR2 FYNNEI, per germline. Germline trimming cut 4 bases from V and 12 bases from J; bases unmatched to any gene: 14. The CDR3 extends over 16 amino acids.

The V gene is TRBV4-1, the J gene TRBJ2-1, with a possible D match to TRBD1 (5 bases). The length of the CDR3 is 16 residues. The V gene lost 2 bases and the J gene lost 0 bases, with 11 bases spanning the gap. CDR1 and CDR2 from the germline V gene are MGHRA and YSYEKL. As DNA, the CDR3 is TGCGCCAGCAGCCAAACAGGTCTACTCTCCTACAATGAGCAGTTCTTC. Translation gives CASSQTGLLSYNEQFF.

V gene TRBV4-3 combines with J gene TRBJ2-1; 11 nucleotides match TRBD2. The CDR3 extends over 18 amino acids. The germline gives CDR1 LGHNA, CDR2 YSLEER. V shed 1 base, J shed 5 bases, and the junction held 10 bases outside the gene matches. The CDR3 nucleotides read TGCGCCAGCAGCCAAGCCAACCTAGCGGGGGGAAAAGACAATGAGCAGTTCTTC. The encoded protein is CASSQANLAGGKDNEQFF.

This rearrangement joins TRBV28 to TRBJ2-1; D remains unclear. The V gene's germline CDR1 is MDHEN and CDR2 SYDVKM. This CDR3 region has 16 residues. With 6 bases removed from V and 0 bases from J, the gap between germline ends came to 15 bases. The CDR3 nucleotides are TGTGCCAGCAGCCTCGGTGGGCTACACTCCTACAATGAGCAGTTCTTC. This sequence encodes CASSLGGLHSYNEQFF.

This chain uses TRBV5-1 with TRBJ1-2; weak D call: TRBD1 (6 bases). CDR1 is SGHRS, CDR2 YFSETQ, per germline. Trimming left V 7 bases short and J 4 bases short, with 17 bases between. CDR3 size: 14 residues. In DNA, the CDR3 is TGCGCCAGCCGACTAACAGGGCAGGGCTATGGCTACACCTTC. It encodes CASRLTGQGYGYTF.

The chain combines TRBV5-1 with TRBJ2-3; a possible D gene is TRBD2 (6 bases). V was cut by 4 bases and J by 3 bases, with 18 bases left in between. The length of the CDR3 is 16 residues. From germline, CDR1 is SGHRS and CDR2 YFSETQ. CDR3 in DNA: TGCGCCAGCAGCGATACCCGGCGGGGTAAGACAGATACGCAGTATTTT. As protein: CASSDTRRGKTDTQYF.

The chain recombines TRBV28 with TRBJ2-2; D might be TRBD1 (6 bases). This CDR3 has 17 residues. Germline CDR1 reads MDHEN; CDR2 reads SYDVKM. Trimming cost V 7 bases and J 2 bases, with 20 bases left between them. CDR3 sequence (DNA): TGTGCCAGCAACCTCCTGGGTATAGGGGGAAACACCGGGGAGCTGTTTTTT. Translation gives CASNLLGIGGNTGELFF.

The sample holds one count of this clone. Other nucleotide sequences from this sample produce the same CDR3. The chain uses TRBV29-1 and TRBJ2-1; TRBD2 aligns across 11 bases. From germline, CDR1 is SQVTM and CDR2 ANQGSEA. V dropped 6 bases and J dropped 1; count of bases not matched to a gene: 14. The CDR3 has 18 amino acids. The CDR3 nucleotides read TGCAGCGTCGATCCCTTGGGGCTAGCGGGGGGATCCTACAATGAGCAGTTCTTC. Translating gives CSVDPLGLAGGSYNEQFF.

The chain joins TRBV2 to TRBJ1-5; TRBD1 matches 7 bases. The V segment lost 9 bases and the J segment 2 bases; nucleotides outside the gene matches: 10. This CDR3 region has 15 residues. Germline-derived CDR1 and CDR2 are SNHLY and FYNNEI. The CDR3 nucleotides read TGTGCCAGTAGAAAAGGGGGCTTGGGCAATCAGCCCCAGCATTTT. Translated: CASRKGGLGNQPQHF.

The V gene is TRBV14, the J gene TRBJ2-7; 14 bases are a match to TRBD2. The CDR3 runs to 20 residues. V was pared by 5 bases and J by 0 bases, with 15 bases of the junction left unmatched. CDR1 SGHDN and CDR2 FVKESK come from the germline V gene. This CDR3 is CASSYTLGLAGAPSSYEQYF. CDR3 nucleotides: TGTGCCAGCAGCTACACGTTGGGACTAGCGGGAGCCCCAAGCTCCTACGAGCAGTACTTC.

The chain is built from TRBV7-2 and TRBJ1-2; D is possibly TRBD1 (5 bases). Trimming stripped 1 base from V and 4 bases from J, with 10 bases between. CDR3 length: 14 residues. The germline V gene encodes CDR1 SGHTA and CDR2 FQGNSA. The CDR3, as DNA: TGTGCCAGCAGCTTAGTCCCTAGGGGCTATGGCTACACCTTC. It encodes CASSLVPRGYGYTF.

The sample holds one count of this clone. This sequence joins TRBV27 and TRBJ1-1; D is possibly TRBD1 (5 bases). Germline CDR1 and CDR2: MNHEY and SMNVEV (reference sequence). CDR3 size: 15 residues. The V and J ends lost 4 bases and 4 bases respectively, with 16 bases between them. The CDR3 here is CASSSMVAGGTEAFF. CDR3 coding DNA: TGTGCCAGCAGTTCCATGGTAGCGGGGGGCACTGAAGCTTTCTTT.

This chain joins TRBV25-1 and TRBJ1-1; D perhaps matches TRBD1 (6 bases). Germline V gene data show CDR1 as MGHDK and CDR2 as SYGVNS. The length of the CDR3 is 18 residues. The ends were cut back, 2 bases at V and 3 bases at J, with 22 bases in the middle. The CDR3 nucleotides read TGTGCCAGCAGTGAAAAGGCCCACAGGGACACCTGGGACACTGAAGCTTTCTTT. Amino acid sequence: CASSEKAHRDTWDTEAFF.